The 2 T cell receptor beta chains reported below all come from one sample, sequenced in a study of blood T cell repertoires in COVID-19. Generated by immunoSEQ multiplex PCR, the TCRdb table keeps only in-frame clones and is missing some. The data contain some 200,000 clones, 65% to 90% of them seen just once; the ten biggest clones take up 2.4%. The sample taken for sequencing was peripheral blood. The receptors come from a woman in her 70s with COVID-19, enrolled during active disease.

The V gene is TRBV7-8, the J gene TRBJ1-1; D unclear. Germline assignment: CDR1 SGHVS and CDR2 FQNEAQ. The CDR3 covers 13 residues. V was shortened by 2 bases and J by 1 base, with 5 bases between the two germline ends. The CDR3 DNA is TGTGCCAGCAGCTTACAGGAGAACACTGAAGCTTTCTTT. Its protein is CASSLQENTEAFF.

CDR3 sequence: CASSPGLRGDEQFF. The CDR3 nucleotides are TGCGCCAGCAGCCCCGGACTCCGGGGGGATGAGCAGTTCTTC. The chain is built from TRBV4-3 and TRBJ2-1; 7 bases fit TRBD2. CDR1 and CDR2 (germline): LGHNA, YSLEER. The V segment lost 4 bases and the J segment 8 bases; nucleotides outside the gene matches: 8. This CDR3 has 14 amino acids.